Below are 27 T cell receptor beta chains sequenced from a single sample in a study of identical twins. TCRdb recomputed calls from the 5' RACE reads with MiXCR, one row per CDR3 protein. The sample lists fewer than 500,000 distinct CDR3 sequences, 20% to 25% occurring once. The same specimen was also included in a second study, on T cells expressing NK-cell markers.

The sample consisted of CD4+ T cells sorted from blood. These receptors were obtained from a woman under 30 in good health.

This clonotype was seen a handful of times. The CDR3 nucleotides are TGTGCCAGTACAAAGGACCGAGGCTTTAATGAGCAGTTCTTC. Its protein is CASTKDRGFNEQFF. The genes are TRBV19 and TRBJ2-1, with D hard to call. CDR3 size: 14 residues. The ends were cut back, 7 bases at V and 7 bases at J, with 17 bases in the middle. Germline CDR1 LNHDA, CDR2 SQIVND (reference sequence). Using reference TRBV19 and TRBJ2-1 for the parts outside the CDR3, the full variable domain is DGGITQSPKYLFRKEGQNVTLSCEQNLNHDAMYWYRQDPGQGLRLIYYSQIVNDFQKGDIAEGYSVSREKKESFPLTVTSAQKNPTAFYLCASTKDRGFNEQFFGPGTRLTVL.

The chain employs TRBV29-1 and TRBJ1-1; D call uncertain. The germline V gene encodes CDR1 SQVTM and CDR2 ANQGSEA. CDR3 size: 14 residues. Trimming took off 1 base at V and 5 bases at J, with 14 bases between the two ends. CDR3 amino acids: CSVEVGGAGTEAFF. CDR3 sequence (DNA): TGCAGCGTTGAAGTAGGAGGAGCGGGGACTGAAGCTTTCTTT.

This sequence joins TRBV7-8 and TRBJ2-1, with 11 bases matching TRBD2. V was pared by 5 bases and J by 9 bases, with 12 bases of the junction left unmatched. The germline V gene encodes CDR1 SGHVS and CDR2 FQNEAQ. The CDR3 is 16 amino acids. CDR3 coding DNA: TGTGCCAGCAGCCCCGCCCGAACTAGCGGGGGCTCTGAGCAGTTCTTC. Its protein is CASSPARTSGGSEQFF.

J is TRBJ2-3 and V is TRBV10-3; 7 positions match TRBD1. After removal of 2 bases from V and 4 bases from J, the junction contained 0 bases not matched to a gene. The V gene's germline CDR1 is ENHRY and CDR2 SYGVKD. The CDR3 covers 13 residues. The CDR3 nucleotides are TGTGCCATCAGTGAGACAGGGGCAGATACGCAGTATTTT. Translation: CAISETGADTQYF.

This chain joins TRBV10-1 and TRBJ2-3; D remains unclear. This CDR3 is 17 amino acids long. From germline, CDR1 is WNHNN and CDR2 SYGVQD (reference sequence). V was clipped by 3 bases and J by 0 bases, with 16 bases between them. CDR3 coding DNA: TGCGCCAGCAGTGACATGTCAGAACCATCTAGCACAGATACGCAGTATTTT. This encodes CASSDMSEPSSTDTQYF.

CDR3 amino acids: CASSLTMSGYTF. CDR3 nucleotides: TGTGCCAGCAGCTTAACGATGTCGGGCTACACCTTC. The rearrangement links TRBV7-9 to TRBJ1-2; D is uncertain. V lost 2 bases, J lost 8 bases, and 9 bases lay in between. There are 12 residues in the CDR3. Germline loops: CDR1 SEHNR, CDR2 FQNEAQ (reference sequence).

This clonotype was counted only a few times. This chain uses TRBV5-1 with TRBJ1-1; a weak D match, TRBD1 (5 bases). The CDR3 contains 15 residues. Trimming shortened V by 2 bases and J by 1 base, and 12 bases separated the two germline ends. Germline-derived CDR1 and CDR2 are SGHRS and YFSETQ. Here the CDR3 reads CASSFIAGTNTEAFF. The CDR3 region has the DNA TGCGCCAGCAGCTTCATCGCCGGGACGAACACTGAAGCTTTCTTT.

The V gene is TRBV6-1, the J gene TRBJ1-2; 11 nucleotides match TRBD1. CDR1 MNHNS and CDR2 SASEGT come from the germline V gene. The CDR3 covers 13 residues. The V gene end was trimmed by 6 bases and the J gene end by 7 bases; junction bases not matched to a gene: 4. CDR3 protein: CASRRTGGGGYTF. CDR3 DNA sequence: TGTGCCAGCAGGCGGACAGGGGGCGGTGGCTACACCTTC.

This clonotype was counted a few times. The chain carries TRBV12-3 or TRBV12-4 and TRBJ2-3; D not certain. V lost 1 base and J lost 0, with 17 bases in between. This CDR3 is 18 amino acids long. This CDR3 reads CASSLVIPRPMSTDTQYF. DNA for the CDR3: TGTGCCAGCAGTTTAGTTATCCCCCGACCCATGAGCACAGATACGCAGTATTTT.

The chain recombines TRBV3-1 with TRBJ2-7; D might be TRBD2 (6 bases). V lost 3 bases and J lost 3, with 12 bases in between. Germline V gives CDR1 LGHDT, CDR2 YNNKEL (reference sequence). CDR3 length equals 14 residues. CDR3 sequence reads: CASSQGLLDYEQYF. In DNA form, the CDR3 reads TGTGCCAGCAGCCAGGGACTTCTCGACTACGAGCAGTACTTC.

This clonotype came up a few times. The chain's CDR3 is CASSQGSGAYEQYF. CDR3 coding DNA: TGTGCCAGCAGCCAAGGTTCAGGGGCCTACGAGCAGTACTTC. This chain uses TRBV4-2 with TRBJ2-7; a possible D gene is TRBD1 (6 bases). The CDR3 has 14 amino acids. V was shortened by 1 base and J by 2 bases, with 9 bases between the two germline ends. CDR1 and CDR2 (germline): LGHNA, YNFKEQ.

The chain couples TRBV7-6 to TRBJ2-7; D is uncertain. Trimming left V 2 bases short and J 7 bases short, with 12 bases between. CDR3 length equals 13 residues. Germline CDR1 SGHVS, CDR2 FNYEAQ. The CDR3 DNA reads TGTGCCAGCAGCTTATCTCCGTACGGGGAGCAGTACTTC. Its translation is CASSLSPYGEQYF.

The rearrangement links TRBV7-8 to TRBJ2-1; maybe TRBD1 (6 bases). Deletions cut 5 bases from V and 9 bases from J, with 11 bases between. Germline V gene data show CDR1 as SGHVS and CDR2 as FQNEAQ. The CDR3 consists of 12 residues. In DNA form, the CDR3 reads TGTGCCAGCAGCAACAGGGCTGGTGAGCAGTTCTTC. Residues: CASSNRAGEQFF.

CDR3 amino acids: CSARVPINYGYTF. In DNA, the CDR3 is TGCAGTGCTAGGGTCCCGATAAACTATGGCTACACCTTC. The V call is TRBV20-1, the J call TRBJ1-2; D call uncertain. The germline gives CDR1 DFQATT, CDR2 SNEGSKA (reference sequence). The CDR3 spans 13 residues. V lost 3 bases, J lost 2 bases, and 10 bases lay in between.

This clonotype has a handful of counts. This sequence joins TRBV10-3 and TRBJ2-1; unclear D gene. Trimming shortened V by 3 bases and J by 9 bases, and 9 bases separated the two germline ends. The CDR3 has 12 residues. Looked up from germline, CDR1 is ENHRY and CDR2 is SYGVKD. As DNA, the CDR3 is TGTGCCATCAGTGAATATCTGCGTGAGCAGTTCTTC. This gives the protein CAISEYLREQFF.

This clonotype came up a few times. This sequence joins TRBV4-2 and TRBJ2-7; D is unclear. Germline-derived CDR1 and CDR2 are LGHNA and YNFKEQ. The CDR3 spans 13 residues. Trimming took 0 bases from V and 5 from J, leaving 8 bases between them. The CDR3 is CASSQDGLDEQYF. Here the CDR3 DNA reads TGTGCCAGCAGCCAAGATGGCTTGGACGAGCAGTACTTC.

The rearrangement uses TRBV30 and TRBJ2-7; tentatively, D is TRBD1 (5 bases). Looked up from germline, CDR1 is GTSNPN and CDR2 is SVGIG (reference sequence). CDR3 length: 11 residues. V was cut by 5 bases and J by 6 bases, with 11 bases left in between. CDR3 amino acids: CAWGERGEQYF. The CDR3 nucleotides are TGTGCCTGGGGGGAAAGGGGCGAGCAGTACTTC.

This rearrangement joins TRBV5-1 to TRBJ1-2; 8 positions match TRBD1. V dropped 2 bases and J dropped 3; count of bases not matched to a gene: 6. This CDR3 comprises 15 residues. The V gene's germline CDR1 is SGHRS and CDR2 YFSETQ. The CDR3 nucleotides read TGCGCCAGCAGCTTAGCCCTGACAGGGGACTATGGCTACACCTTC. Protein product: CASSLALTGDYGYTF.

This rearrangement joins TRBV3-1 to TRBJ2-4, with no clear D. Trimming stripped 8 bases from V and 2 bases from J, with 10 bases between. The CDR3 sequence is 13 residues long. Looked up from germline, CDR1 is LGHDT and CDR2 is YNNKEL (reference sequence). DNA for the CDR3: TGTGCCAGCTCCCACGGATCCAAAAACATTCAGTACTTC. Its translation: CASSHGSKNIQYF.

CDR3 sequence reads: CASSLQEGETQYF. CDR3 DNA sequence: TGCGCCAGCAGCTTGCAGGAGGGAGAGACCCAGTACTTC. The chain joins TRBV5-1 to TRBJ2-5; possibly TRBD2 for D (6 bases). The CDR3 consists of 13 residues. Trimming cost V 1 base and J 4 bases, with 8 bases left between them. The V gene's germline CDR1 is SGHRS and CDR2 YFSETQ.

CDR3: CASSEGSAGYNEQFF. CDR3 coding DNA: TGTGCCAGCAGCGAGGGGTCAGCGGGATACAATGAGCAGTTCTTC. The chain couples TRBV7-2 to TRBJ2-1; 7 bases line up with TRBD2. Germline CDR1 SGHTA, CDR2 FQGNSA. The CDR3 has 15 amino acids. V lost 5 bases, J lost 4 bases, and 8 bases stayed unmatched.

The chain carries TRBV16 and TRBJ1-1; D remains ambiguous. V shed 0 bases and J shed 4 bases, with 12 bases lying between them. Germline CDR1 is KGHSY and CDR2 is FQNENV. The CDR3 spans 15 residues. CDR3 region: CASSQSTRSVTEAFF. CDR3 nucleotides: TGTGCCAGCAGCCAATCCACAAGGAGTGTCACTGAAGCTTTCTTT.

The chain joins TRBV5-1 to TRBJ2-5, with D unclear. The germline gives CDR1 SGHRS, CDR2 YFSETQ. The ends were cut back, 4 bases at V and 3 bases at J, with 10 bases in the middle. This CDR3 comprises 13 residues. The CDR3: CASSAAIKETQYF. The CDR3 bases are TGCGCCAGCAGCGCTGCAATAAAAGAGACCCAGTACTTC.

This clonotype was observed a handful of times. J is TRBJ1-5 and V is TRBV20-1; TRBD1 matches at 9 bases. This CDR3 contains 16 residues. V shed 1 base and J 9 bases; nucleotides not matched to a gene: 13. Per germline, CDR1 DFQATT and CDR2 SNEGSKA (reference sequence). This chain's CDR3 is CSARALDRGYFTPQHF. The CDR3 DNA is TGCAGTGCTAGAGCCTTGGACAGGGGATATTTTACGCCCCAGCATTTT.

The chain combines TRBV18 with TRBJ2-6; 7 bases fit TRBD2. Trimming took 3 bases from V and 8 from J; bases not matched to a gene: 7. Germline CDR1 is KGHSH and CDR2 is LQKENI. This CDR3 comprises 15 residues. CDR3: CASSPGLVSTNVLTF. CDR3 bases: TGTGCCAGCTCACCCGGACTAGTATCAACCAACGTCCTGACTTTC. Full variable domain (remainder filled in from reference TRBV18 and TRBJ2-6): NAGVMQNPRHLVRRRGQEARLRCSPMKGHSHVYWYRQLPEEGLKFMVYLQKENIIDESGMPKERFSAEFPKEGPSILRIQQVVRGDSAAYFCASSPGLVSTNVLTFGAGSRLTVL.

This clonotype came up many times. V and J are TRBV2 and TRBJ2-5, with no clear D. The V and J ends lost 5 bases and 2 bases respectively, with 12 bases between them. The germline gives CDR1 SNHLY, CDR2 FYNNEI. This CDR3 spans 14 amino acids. CDR3 coding DNA: TGTGCCAGCAGTCGGTCGTCTGAGCAAGAGACCCAGTACTTC. It specifies CASSRSSEQETQYF.

This clonotype came up a few times. The rearrangement links TRBV6-5 to TRBJ2-7; 10 positions match TRBD2. The trim removed 0 bases at V and 6 bases at J, leaving 14 bases unmatched. Germline V gene lookup returns CDR1 MNHEY and CDR2 SVGAGI. There are 18 residues in the CDR3. The CDR3: CASSYSINPASGSGEQYF. The CDR3 coding sequence is TGTGCCAGCAGTTACTCGATAAACCCCGCTAGCGGGAGTGGCGAGCAGTACTTC.